This TCR beta chain originates from a study of cytotoxic CD8 clonotypes in ibrutinib-treated CLL. The V gene's germline CDR1 is LNHNV and CDR2 YYDKDF (reference sequence). V was clipped by 1 base and J by 3 bases, with 7 bases between them. CDR3 length: 14 residues. General observations from the study: At ibrutinib response, clonality increased, and at progression it declined back toward baseline. Treatment left the uncommon public clonotypes either contracted or stable in frequency. Timing of sampling differed between sustained-remission and progressing patients.

Target depth was 1 in 200,000 to 1 in 1 million T cells, about 10x per clonotype. TCRdb's table, derived via immunoSEQ multiplex PCR, lists solely in-frame clones and lacks some. Among 150,000 or so clones, 81% were seen once, and the ten largest hold about 2%. Comments on this clone: Its matching antigen is unknown.

This TCR derives from a human donor with chronic lymphocytic leukemia. The rearrangement uses TRBV15 and TRBJ1-5; D possibly corresponds to TRBD1 (6 bases). The specimen comprised PBMCs, sampled after 12 months of ibrutinib treatment. The CDR3 spells CATSRGGHNQPQHF. The CDR3 DNA reads TGTGCCACCAGCAGAGGGGGGCACAATCAGCCCCAGCATTTT.